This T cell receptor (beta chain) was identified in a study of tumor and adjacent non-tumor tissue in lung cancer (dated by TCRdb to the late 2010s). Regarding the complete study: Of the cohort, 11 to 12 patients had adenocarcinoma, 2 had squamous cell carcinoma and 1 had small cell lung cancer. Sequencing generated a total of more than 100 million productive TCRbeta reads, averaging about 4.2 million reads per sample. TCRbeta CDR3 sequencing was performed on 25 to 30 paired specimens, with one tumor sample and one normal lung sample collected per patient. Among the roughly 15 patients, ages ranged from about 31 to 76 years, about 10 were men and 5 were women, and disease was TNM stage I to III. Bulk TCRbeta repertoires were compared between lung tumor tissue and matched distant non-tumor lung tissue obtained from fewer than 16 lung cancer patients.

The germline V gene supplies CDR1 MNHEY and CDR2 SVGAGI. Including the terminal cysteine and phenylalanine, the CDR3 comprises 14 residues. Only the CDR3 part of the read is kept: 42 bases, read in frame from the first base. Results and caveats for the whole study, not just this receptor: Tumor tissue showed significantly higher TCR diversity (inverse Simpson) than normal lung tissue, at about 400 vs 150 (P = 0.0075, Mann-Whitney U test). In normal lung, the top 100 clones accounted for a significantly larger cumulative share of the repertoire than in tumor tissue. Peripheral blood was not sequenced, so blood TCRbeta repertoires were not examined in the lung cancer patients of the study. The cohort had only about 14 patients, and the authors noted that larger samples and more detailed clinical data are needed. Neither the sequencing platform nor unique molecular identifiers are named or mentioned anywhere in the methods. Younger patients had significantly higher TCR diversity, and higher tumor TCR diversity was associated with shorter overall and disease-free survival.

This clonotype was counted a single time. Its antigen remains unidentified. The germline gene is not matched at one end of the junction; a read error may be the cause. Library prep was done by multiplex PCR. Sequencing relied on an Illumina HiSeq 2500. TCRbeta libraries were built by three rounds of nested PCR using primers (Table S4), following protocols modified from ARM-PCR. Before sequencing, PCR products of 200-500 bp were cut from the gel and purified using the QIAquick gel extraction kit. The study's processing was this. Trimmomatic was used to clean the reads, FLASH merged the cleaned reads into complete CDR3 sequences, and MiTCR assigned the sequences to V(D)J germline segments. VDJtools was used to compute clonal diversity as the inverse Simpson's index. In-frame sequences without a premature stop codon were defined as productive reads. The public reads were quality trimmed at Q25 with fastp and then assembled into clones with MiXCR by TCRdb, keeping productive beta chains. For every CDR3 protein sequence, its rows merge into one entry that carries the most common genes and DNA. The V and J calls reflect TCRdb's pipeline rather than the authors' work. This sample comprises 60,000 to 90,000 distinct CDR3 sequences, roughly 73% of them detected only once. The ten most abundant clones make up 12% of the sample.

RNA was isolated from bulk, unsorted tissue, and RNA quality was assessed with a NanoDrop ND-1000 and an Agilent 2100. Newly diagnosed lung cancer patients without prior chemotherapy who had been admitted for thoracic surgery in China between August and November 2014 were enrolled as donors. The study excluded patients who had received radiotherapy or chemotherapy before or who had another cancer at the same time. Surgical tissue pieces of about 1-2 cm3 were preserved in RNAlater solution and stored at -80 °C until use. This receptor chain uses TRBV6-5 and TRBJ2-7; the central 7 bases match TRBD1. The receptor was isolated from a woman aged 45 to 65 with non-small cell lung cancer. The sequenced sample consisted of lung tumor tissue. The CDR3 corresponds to CVSSYRGAPYEQYF. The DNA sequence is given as TGTGTCAGCAGTTACAGGGGAGCCCCCTACGAGCAGTACTTC.